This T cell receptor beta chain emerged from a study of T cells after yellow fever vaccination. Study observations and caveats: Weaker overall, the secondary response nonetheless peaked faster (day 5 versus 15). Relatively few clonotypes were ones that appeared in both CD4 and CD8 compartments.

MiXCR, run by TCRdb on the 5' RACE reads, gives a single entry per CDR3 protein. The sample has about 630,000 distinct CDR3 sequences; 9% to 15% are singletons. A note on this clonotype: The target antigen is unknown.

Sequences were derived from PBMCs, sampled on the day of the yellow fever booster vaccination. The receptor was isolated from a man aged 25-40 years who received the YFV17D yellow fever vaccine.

The CDR3 protein is CASSLGSKETQYF. In nucleotides, the CDR3 is TGTGCCAGCAGTTTAGGTTCTAAAGAGACCCAGTACTTC. V is TRBV12-3 or TRBV12-4 and J is TRBJ2-5, with unresolved D. The CDR3 contains 13 residues. Trimming removed 1 base at V and 3 bases at J, with 6 bases between.